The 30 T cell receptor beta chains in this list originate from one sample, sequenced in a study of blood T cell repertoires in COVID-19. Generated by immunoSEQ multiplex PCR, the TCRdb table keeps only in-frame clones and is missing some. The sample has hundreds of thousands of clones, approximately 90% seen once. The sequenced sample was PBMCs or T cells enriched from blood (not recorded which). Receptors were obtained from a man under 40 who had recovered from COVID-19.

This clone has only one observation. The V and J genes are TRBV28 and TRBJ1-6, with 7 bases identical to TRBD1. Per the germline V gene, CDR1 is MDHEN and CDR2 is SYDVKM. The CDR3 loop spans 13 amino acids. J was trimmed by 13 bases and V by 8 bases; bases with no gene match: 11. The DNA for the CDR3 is TGTGCCAGCTCACAGGGGACCCTTGGTCCCCTCCACTTT. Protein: CASSQGTLGPLHF.

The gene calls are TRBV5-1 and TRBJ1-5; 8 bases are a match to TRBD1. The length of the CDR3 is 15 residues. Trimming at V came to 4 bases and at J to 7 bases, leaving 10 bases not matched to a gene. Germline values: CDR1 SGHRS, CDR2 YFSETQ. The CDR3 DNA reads TGCGCCAGCAGCCCCGGACAGGGAATACGGCAGCCCCAGCATTTT. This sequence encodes CASSPGQGIRQPQHF.

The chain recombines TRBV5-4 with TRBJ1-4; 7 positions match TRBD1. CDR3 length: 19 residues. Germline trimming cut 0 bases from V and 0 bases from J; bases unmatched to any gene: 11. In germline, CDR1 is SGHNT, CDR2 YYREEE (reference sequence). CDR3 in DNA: TGTGCCAGCAGCTTGGGTCCCGGGACAGACCCTGCAACTAATGAAAAACTGTTTTTT. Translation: CASSLGPGTDPATNEKLFF. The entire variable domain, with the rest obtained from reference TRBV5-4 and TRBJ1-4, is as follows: ETGVTQSPTHLIKTRGQQVTLRCSSQSGHNTVSWYQQALGQGPQFIFQYYREEENGRGNFPPRFSGLQFPNYSSELNVNALELDDSALYLCASSLGPGTDPATNEKLFFGSGTQLSVL.

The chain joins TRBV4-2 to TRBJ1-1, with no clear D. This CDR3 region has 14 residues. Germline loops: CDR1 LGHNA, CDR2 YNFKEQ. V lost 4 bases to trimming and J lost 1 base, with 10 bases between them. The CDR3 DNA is TGTGCCAGCAGCCGTACTGCCGAGAACACTGAAGCTTTCTTT. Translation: CASSRTAENTEAFF.

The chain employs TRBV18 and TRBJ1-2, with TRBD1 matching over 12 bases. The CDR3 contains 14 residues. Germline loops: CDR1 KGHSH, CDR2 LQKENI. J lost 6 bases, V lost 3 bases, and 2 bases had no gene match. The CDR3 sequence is CASSPGQGAHGYTF. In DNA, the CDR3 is TGTGCCAGCTCACCGGGACAGGGGGCGCATGGCTACACCTTC. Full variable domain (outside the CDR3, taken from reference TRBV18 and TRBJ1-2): NAGVMQNPRHLVRRRGQEARLRCSPMKGHSHVYWYRQLPEEGLKFMVYLQKENIIDESGMPKERFSAEFPKEGPSILRIQQVVRGDSAAYFCASSPGQGAHGYTFGSGTRLTVV.

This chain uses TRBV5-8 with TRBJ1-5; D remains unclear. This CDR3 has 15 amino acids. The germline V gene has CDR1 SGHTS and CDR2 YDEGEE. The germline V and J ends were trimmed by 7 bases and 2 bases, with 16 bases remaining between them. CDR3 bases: TGTGCCAGCCGTAACCCGAGGAGGGGCAATCAGCCCCAGCATTTT. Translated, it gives CASRNPRRGNQPQHF.

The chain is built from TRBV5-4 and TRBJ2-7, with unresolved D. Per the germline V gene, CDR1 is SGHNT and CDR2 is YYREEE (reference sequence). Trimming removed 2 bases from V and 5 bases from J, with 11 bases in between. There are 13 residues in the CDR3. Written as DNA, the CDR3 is TGTGCCAGCAGCTTCGTCAGGTCCGACGAGCAGTACTTC. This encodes CASSFVRSDEQYF.

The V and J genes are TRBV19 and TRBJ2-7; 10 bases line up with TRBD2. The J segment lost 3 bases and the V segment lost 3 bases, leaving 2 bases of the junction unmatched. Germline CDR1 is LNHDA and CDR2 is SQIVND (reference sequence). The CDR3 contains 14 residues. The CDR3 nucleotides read TGTGCCAGTAGTATCGGGACTAGCGACTACGAGCAGTACTTC. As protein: CASSIGTSDYEQYF.

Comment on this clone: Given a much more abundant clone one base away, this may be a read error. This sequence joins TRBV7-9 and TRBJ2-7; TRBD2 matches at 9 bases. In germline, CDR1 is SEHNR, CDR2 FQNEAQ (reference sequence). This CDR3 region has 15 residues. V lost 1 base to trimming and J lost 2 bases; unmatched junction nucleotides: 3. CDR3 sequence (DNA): TGTGCCAGCAGCTTAGGGCCTAGCGGGACCTACGAGCAGTACTTC. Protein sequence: CASSLGPSGTYEQYF.

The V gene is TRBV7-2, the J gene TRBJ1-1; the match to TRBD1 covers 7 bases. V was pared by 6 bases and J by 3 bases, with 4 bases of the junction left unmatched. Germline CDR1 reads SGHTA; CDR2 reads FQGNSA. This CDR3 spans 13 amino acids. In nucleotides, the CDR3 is TGTGCCAGCAGGAGACAGGGCGACACTGAAGCTTTCTTT. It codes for CASRRQGDTEAFF.

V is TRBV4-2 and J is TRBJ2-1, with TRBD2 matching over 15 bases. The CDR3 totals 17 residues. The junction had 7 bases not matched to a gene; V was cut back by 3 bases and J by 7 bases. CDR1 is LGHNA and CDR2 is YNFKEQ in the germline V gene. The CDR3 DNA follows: TGTGCCAGCAGCCAGATTAAAGGACTAGCGGGGGGGAATGAGCAGTTCTTC. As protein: CASSQIKGLAGGNEQFF.

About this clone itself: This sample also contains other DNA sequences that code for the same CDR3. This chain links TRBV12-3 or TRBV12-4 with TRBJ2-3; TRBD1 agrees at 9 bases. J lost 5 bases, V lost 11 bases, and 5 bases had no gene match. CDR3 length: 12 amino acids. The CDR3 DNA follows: TGTGCCGTTGCGACAGGGGGAGATACGCAGTATTTT. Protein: CAVATGGDTQYF.

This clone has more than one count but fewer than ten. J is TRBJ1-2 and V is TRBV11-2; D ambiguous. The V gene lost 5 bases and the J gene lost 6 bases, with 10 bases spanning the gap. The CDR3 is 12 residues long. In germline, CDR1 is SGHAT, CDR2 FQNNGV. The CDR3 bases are TGTGCCAGCAGCCCCGGTAGAAATGGCTACACCTTC. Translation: CASSPGRNGYTF.

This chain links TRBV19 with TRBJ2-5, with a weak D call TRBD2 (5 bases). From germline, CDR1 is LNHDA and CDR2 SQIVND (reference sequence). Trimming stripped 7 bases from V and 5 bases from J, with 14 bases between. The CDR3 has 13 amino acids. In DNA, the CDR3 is TGTGCCAGTAACGGGCTAGCAGGCGAGACCCAGTACTTC. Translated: CASNGLAGETQYF.

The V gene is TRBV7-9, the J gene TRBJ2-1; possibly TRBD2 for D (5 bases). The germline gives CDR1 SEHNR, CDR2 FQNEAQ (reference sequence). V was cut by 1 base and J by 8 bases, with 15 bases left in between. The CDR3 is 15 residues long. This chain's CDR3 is CASSLGDRGSDEQFF. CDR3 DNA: TGTGCCAGCAGCTTAGGTGACCGAGGGAGCGATGAGCAGTTCTTC.

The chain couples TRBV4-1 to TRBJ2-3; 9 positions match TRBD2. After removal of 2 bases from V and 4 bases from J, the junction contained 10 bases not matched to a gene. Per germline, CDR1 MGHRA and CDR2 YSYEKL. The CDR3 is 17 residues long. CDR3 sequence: CASSQPPPGLAADTQYF. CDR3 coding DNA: TGCGCCAGCAGCCAACCACCGCCGGGACTAGCAGCAGATACGCAGTATTTT.

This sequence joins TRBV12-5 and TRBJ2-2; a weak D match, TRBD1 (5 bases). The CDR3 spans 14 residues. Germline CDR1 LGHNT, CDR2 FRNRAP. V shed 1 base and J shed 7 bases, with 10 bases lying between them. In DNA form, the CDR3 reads TGTGCTAGTGGTTTGGAAAGCAGGGTCGGGGAGCTGTTTTTT. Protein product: CASGLESRVGELFF.

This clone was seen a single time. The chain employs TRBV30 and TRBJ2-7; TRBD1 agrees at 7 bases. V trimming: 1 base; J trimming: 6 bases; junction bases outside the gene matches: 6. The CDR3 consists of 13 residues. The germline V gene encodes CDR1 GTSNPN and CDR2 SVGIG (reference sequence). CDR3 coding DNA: TGTGCCTGGAGTGGACGACAGGGAACCGAGCAGTACTTC. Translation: CAWSGRQGTEQYF. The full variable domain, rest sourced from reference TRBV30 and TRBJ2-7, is SQTIHQWPATLVQPVGSPLSLECTVEGTSNPNLYWYRQAAGRGLQLLFYSVGIGQISSEVPQNLSASRPQDRQFILSSKKLLLSDSGFYLCAWSGRQGTEQYFGPGTRLTVT.

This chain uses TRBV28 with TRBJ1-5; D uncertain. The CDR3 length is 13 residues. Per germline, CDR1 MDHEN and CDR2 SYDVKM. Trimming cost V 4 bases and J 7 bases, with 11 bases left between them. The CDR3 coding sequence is TGTGCCAGCAGTTCAGAATTAACCCAGCCCCAGCATTTT. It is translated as CASSSELTQPQHF.

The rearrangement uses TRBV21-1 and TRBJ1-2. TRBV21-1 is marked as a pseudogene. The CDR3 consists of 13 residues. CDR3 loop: CASARPPRWGYTF. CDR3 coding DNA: TGTGCCAGCGCACGTCCTCCTAGATGGGGCTACACCTTC.

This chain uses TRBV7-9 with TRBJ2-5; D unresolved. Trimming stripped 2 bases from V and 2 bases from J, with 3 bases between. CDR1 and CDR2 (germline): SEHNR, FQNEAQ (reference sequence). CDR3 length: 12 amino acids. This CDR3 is CASSLYQETQYF. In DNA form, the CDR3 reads TGTGCCAGCAGCTTATATCAAGAGACCCAGTACTTC.

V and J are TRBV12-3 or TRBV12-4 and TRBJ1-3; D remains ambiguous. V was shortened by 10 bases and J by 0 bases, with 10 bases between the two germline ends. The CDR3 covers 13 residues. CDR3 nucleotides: TGTGCCACACGGTTGAGCTCTGGAAACACCATATATTTT. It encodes CATRLSSGNTIYF.

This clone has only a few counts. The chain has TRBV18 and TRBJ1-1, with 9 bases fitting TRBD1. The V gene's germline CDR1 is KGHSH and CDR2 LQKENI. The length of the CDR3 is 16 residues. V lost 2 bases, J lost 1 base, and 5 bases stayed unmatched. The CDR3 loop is CASSPVGQGSNTEAFF. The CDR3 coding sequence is TGTGCCAGCTCACCAGTCGGACAGGGGTCGAACACTGAAGCTTTCTTT. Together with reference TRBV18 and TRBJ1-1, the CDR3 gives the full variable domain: NAGVMQNPRHLVRRRGQEARLRCSPMKGHSHVYWYRQLPEEGLKFMVYLQKENIIDESGMPKERFSAEFPKEGPSILRIQQVVRGDSAAYFCASSPVGQGSNTEAFFGQGTRLTVV.

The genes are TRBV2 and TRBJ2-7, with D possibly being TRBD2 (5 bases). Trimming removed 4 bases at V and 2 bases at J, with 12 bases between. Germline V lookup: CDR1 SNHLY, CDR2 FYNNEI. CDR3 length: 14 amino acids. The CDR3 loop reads CASSVLRVTYEQYF. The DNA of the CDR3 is TGTGCCAGCAGTGTCTTGCGGGTGACCTACGAGCAGTACTTC.

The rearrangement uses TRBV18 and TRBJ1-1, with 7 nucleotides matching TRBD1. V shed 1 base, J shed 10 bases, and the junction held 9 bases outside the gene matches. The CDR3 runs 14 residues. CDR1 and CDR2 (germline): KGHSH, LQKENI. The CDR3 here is CASSPLPGQTAAFF. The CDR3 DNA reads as TGTGCCAGCTCACCACTACCGGGACAGACCGCAGCTTTCTTT.

The CDR3 DNA reads TGCGCCAGCAGCCAGCTCAGCGGGAGGGCTCAAGATACGCAGTATTTT. The encoded protein is CASSQLSGRAQDTQYF. The rearrangement joins TRBV4-1 to TRBJ2-3; 10 bases align to TRBD2. The CDR3 length is 16 residues. V lost 3 bases, J lost 5 bases, and 8 bases stayed unmatched. The germline gives CDR1 MGHRA, CDR2 YSYEKL.

CDR3 loop: CASSQDLATSGSNEQFF. The CDR3 DNA sequence: TGTGCCAGCAGCCAAGATCTCGCGACTAGCGGTTCCAATGAGCAGTTCTTC. The V call is TRBV4-2, the J call TRBJ2-1, with TRBD2 identical over 9 bases. The junction had 9 bases not matched to a gene; V was cut back by 0 bases and J by 6 bases. The CDR3 length is 17 residues. The germline gives CDR1 LGHNA, CDR2 YNFKEQ.

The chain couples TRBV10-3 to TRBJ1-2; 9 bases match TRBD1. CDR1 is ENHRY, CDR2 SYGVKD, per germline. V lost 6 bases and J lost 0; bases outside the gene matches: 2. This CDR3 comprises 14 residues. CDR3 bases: TGTGCCATCAGGGGACAGGGAGCTAACTATGGCTACACCTTC. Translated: CAIRGQGANYGYTF.

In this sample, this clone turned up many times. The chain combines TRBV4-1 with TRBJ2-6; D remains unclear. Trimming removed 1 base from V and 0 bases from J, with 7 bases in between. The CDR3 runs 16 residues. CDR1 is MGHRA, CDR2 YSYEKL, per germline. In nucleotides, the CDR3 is TGCGCCAGCAGCCAAGGAGATTACTCTGGGGCCAACGTCCTGACTTTC. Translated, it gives CASSQGDYSGANVLTF.

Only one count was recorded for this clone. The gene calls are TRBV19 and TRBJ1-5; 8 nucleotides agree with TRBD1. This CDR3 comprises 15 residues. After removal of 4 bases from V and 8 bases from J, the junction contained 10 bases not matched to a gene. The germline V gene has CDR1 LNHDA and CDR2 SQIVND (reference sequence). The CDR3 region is CASSTNDRGEEPQHF. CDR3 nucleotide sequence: TGTGCCAGTAGTACTAATGACAGGGGAGAGGAGCCCCAGCATTTT.